The T cell receptor beta chain described here comes from a study of OX40 agonist ivuxolimab in advanced cancers. Study-wide findings and caveats: In CD8+ T cells, expanded clones were on average more numerous than in CD4+. Among the lowest peripheral clonal expansion occurred in 0.1-3.0 mg/kg partial responders.

The CDR3 has 19 amino acids. Trimming cost V 2 bases and J 0 bases, with 24 bases left between them. Germline CDR1 SGHRS, CDR2 YFSETQ. About this clone: Its specificity is unknown.

Blood specimens came from baseline, cycle 4 day 1, and cycle 7 day 1. Sequencing was performed with immunoSEQ multiplex PCR; in TCRdb, only in-frame clones are kept and a portion is missing. The repertoire holds fewer than 65,000 clones, with about four fifths as singletons. The material sequenced was CD4+ or CD8+ T cells sorted from blood, taken in a trial of the OX40 agonist ivuxolimab. The sequence was collected from an adult with an advanced solid tumor such as melanoma, head and neck, liver or kidney cancer. The chain employs TRBV5-1 and TRBJ2-7; D not certain. CDR3 DNA: TGCGCCAGCAGCTTCGTCGGATCGGGTGGATCATATGCCTCCTACGAGCAGTACTTC. This translates into CASSFVGSGGSYASYEQYF.